This T cell receptor beta chain was retrieved from a study of metastatic and nonmetastatic thyroid tumors. Looking at the study overall: For malignant and benign thyroid patients, tumor or nodule tissue and blood were the sources whose repertoires were compared.

The authors' processing: A classifier for distant metastasis in papillary thyroid cancer was constructed using CDR3 differences observed across clinicopathological groups. TCRdb ran MiXCR on the PCR reads. The V and J calls reflect TCRdb's pipeline rather than the authors' work. The sample contains around 28,000 clones, 10% to 15% of which appear only once. Trimming removed 5 bases at V and 2 bases at J, with 11 bases between. Germline CDR1 is SEHNR and CDR2 is FQNEAQ (reference sequence). The CDR3 covers 14 residues. In its sample, this clone was seen many times. Its antigen is still unknown. General observations from the study: In blood and tumor, TCR beta diversity was reportedly significantly higher in malignant thyroid tumors than in benign nodules.

Patients underwent thyroid surgery, and none had received any treatment before it. The TCR originated in a female donor with papillary thyroid cancer or a benign thyroid nodule (not recorded which). Some clones in this sample may be carry-over from other donors' samples. Sequenced sample: blood. The V and J genes are TRBV7-9 and TRBJ2-3; no reliable D call. The CDR3 coding sequence is TGTGCCAGCAGCCCTGGGTGGACCACAGATACGCAGTATTTT. Protein sequence: CASSPGWTTDTQYF. Filled out from reference TRBV7-9 and TRBJ2-3, the complete variable domain reads DTGVSQNPRHKITKRGQNVTFRCDPISEHNRLYWYRQTLGQGPEFLTYFQNEAQLEKSRLLSDRFSAERPKGSFSTLEIQRTEQGDSAMYLCASSPGWTTDTQYFGPGTRLTVL.